This is a list of T cell receptor beta chains from one sample in a study of blood T cells in healthy people across ages. TCRdb re-analysed the 5' RACE reads in MiXCR, keeping a single row per CDR3 protein. The sample includes about 800,000 distinct CDR3 sequences, roughly 46% of them seen just once. Material for sequencing was blood. These TCRs come from a man aged 80 or over in good health. CDR3s include the opening cysteine and the closing phenylalanine or tryptophan. Fields, in order: J gene, V gene, D gene, clone size, CDR3 DNA, CDR3 protein. The D gene is left open where the match is weak. Some rows mark clone size as missing; the rest say once, few, many or name a class of expanded clone.

TRBJ1-2	TRBV29-1	TRBD1	few	TGCAGCGCTGTGGAGGGGGCAGTTTACAGCTACACCTTC	CSAVEGAVYSYTF
TRBJ2-5	TRBV6-1	.	.	TGTGCCAGCACCCGCGGAGGGAGTGGGGATGAGCAGTACTTC	CASTRGGSGDEQYF
TRBJ1-4	TRBV27	.	few	TGTGCCAGCAGTTCCCAAACAGGGACAACTAATGAAAAACTGTTTTTT	CASSSQTGTTNEKLFF
TRBJ2-2	TRBV7-3	.	.	TGTGCCAGCAGCTCCAGGCGAGCGAACACCGGGGAGCTGTTTTTT	CASSSRRANTGELFF
TRBJ2-5	TRBV12-3/TRBV12-4	.	.	TGTGCCAGCAGTTTAGTTGGCGGGAACCAAGAGACCCAGTACTTC	CASSLVGGNQETQYF
TRBJ1-2	TRBV28	.	.	TGTGCCAGCAGTCCCTACCAAGCAGGCTACACCTTC	CASSPYQAGYTF
TRBJ2-6	TRBV7-2	TRBD1	.	TGTGCCAGCAGCCCCCGGACAGGACAGCCTGGGGCCAACGTCCTGACTTTC	CASSPRTGQPGANVLTF
TRBJ2-1	TRBV4-1	.	.	TGCGCCAGCAGCCCTTCTCAGACAGGAGTCCTTGGCGCTGAGCAGTTCTTC	CASSPSQTGVLGAEQFF
TRBJ2-7	TRBV10-3	TRBD1	.	TGTGCCATCAGTGCCTACGACAGGACAGGTGGCTACGAGCAGTACTTC	CAISAYDRTGGYEQYF
TRBJ2-1	TRBV25-1	.	.	TGTGCCAGCTGGTGGGGTGAGCAGTTCTTC	CASWWGEQFF
TRBJ2-3	TRBV7-2	.	.	TGTGCCAGCTCCCCCTGGGCAGATACGCAGTATTTT	CASSPWADTQYF
TRBJ1-5	TRBV20-1	.	few	TGCAGTGCTAGAGATCGGGGTGCTTATAGCAATCAGCCCCAGCATTTT	CSARDRGAYSNQPQHF
TRBJ1-2	TRBV5-1	.	once	TGCGCCAGCAGCTGGGGGGACTCGGGGGACTATGGCTACACCTTC	CASSWGDSGDYGYTF
TRBJ2-4	TRBV5-1	.	.	TGCGCCAGCAGCGTGTCAGGCAAAAACATTCAGTACTTC	CASSVSGKNIQYF
TRBJ2-1	TRBV7-2	.	.	TGTGCCAGCAGCCCCGGGAGTGAGCAGTTCTTC	CASSPGSEQFF
TRBJ2-1	TRBV5-7	TRBD2	few	TGTGCCAGCAGCTGGAGCGGGGGCCCCGGAGAGCAGTTCTTC	CASSWSGGPGEQFF
TRBJ2-6	TRBV15	TRBD1	.	TGTGCCACCGTATCCGGGACAGGGGTTATTGGGGCCAACGTCCTGACTTTC	CATVSGTGVIGANVLTF
TRBJ2-7	TRBV18	TRBD2	.	TGTGCCAGCTCACCTTCCAGCGGGAGTTGGTACGAGCAGTACTTC	CASSPSSGSWYEQYF
TRBJ2-3	TRBV12-3/TRBV12-4	.	.	TGTGCCAGCAGTTTAGCGACCATGGGGGTAGGGTTCACAGATACGCAGTATTTT	CASSLATMGVGFTDTQYF
TRBJ2-4	TRBV6-2/TRBV6-3	.	few	TGTGCCAGCAGTCCGCTCCCTGGCATTCAGTACTTC	CASSPLPGIQYF
TRBJ2-1	TRBV7-2	TRBD2	few	TGTGCCGGCAGCGCCGGACTAGTGCCCAATGAGCAGTTCTTC	CAGSAGLVPNEQFF
TRBJ2-7	TRBV7-2	TRBD2	.	TGTGCCAGCAGCTTGGGTCTTAGCGGGAGTGGCTACGAGCAGTACTTC	CASSLGLSGSGYEQYF
TRBJ2-4	TRBV6-1	TRBD1	.	TGTGCCAGCAGAACATGGACAGGCGAAAACATTCAGTACTTC	CASRTWTGENIQYF
TRBJ2-7	TRBV12-5	TRBD1	.	TGTGCTAATGGTGCCGGGACAGGGGCCTACGAGCAGTACTTC	CANGAGTGAYEQYF
TRBJ2-7	TRBV6-5	TRBD1	few	TGTGCCAGCAGTCAGAGGACAGGGCTGTACGAGCAGTACTTC	CASSQRTGLYEQYF
TRBJ1-2	TRBV30	.	few	TGTGCCTGGGCGGGGGTCTATGGCTACACCTTC	CAWAGVYGYTF
TRBJ2-5	TRBV18	.	.	TGTGCCAGCTCACCAAGCAGGGGCCTGCGAGAGACCCAGTACTTC	CASSPSRGLRETQYF
TRBJ2-5	TRBV10-3	.	few	TGTGCCATCAGTCTGGGCAGGGAAGAGACCCAGTACTTC	CAISLGREETQYF
TRBJ2-5	TRBV12-3/TRBV12-4	TRBD1	many	TGTGCCAGCTCCCAGGGGGCGCAGGAGACCCAGTACTTC	CASSQGAQETQYF
TRBJ2-4	TRBV7-8	TRBD1	.	TGTGCCAGCAGCATGACAGGGGGCAAAAACATTCAGTACTTC	CASSMTGGKNIQYF
TRBJ2-7	TRBV18	.	.	.	CASAQSYDILETQYF
TRBJ2-3	TRBV29-1	TRBD1	.	TGCAGCGTAAATACAGGGGTGGGGAGCACAGATACGCAGTATTTT	CSVNTGVGSTDTQYF